This is a list of T cell receptor beta chains from one sample in a study of blood T cell repertoires in COVID-19. Using immunoSEQ multiplex PCR, the repertoire was profiled, and TCRdb retains in-frame clones only, with some absent. In the table there are 20,000 or so clones, 80% to 90% of which are singletons. Sequenced: peripheral blood. Receptors were obtained from a human donor in a cohort sampled during active COVID-19. Each CDR3 is given with its conserved first and last residue. Each record gives: V gene, clone size, J gene, D gene, CDR3 protein, CDR3 DNA. D genes are given only for firm matches. Where a row states a size, it is once, few, many or the class of an expanded clone; other rows omit it.

TRBV14	NA	TRBJ1-1	NA	CASSQGEPTGLKAFF	TGTGCCAGCAGCCAAGGCGAACCAACAGGGTTGAAAGCTTTCTTT
TRBV19	NA	TRBJ2-2	TRBD1	CASSMESGTGSTGELFF	TGTGCCAGTAGTATGGAGTCTGGGACAGGGAGCACCGGGGAGCTGTTTTTT
TRBV7-2	NA	TRBJ1-1	NA	CASNQDLLTEAFF	TGTGCCAGCAACCAGGATCTTTTGACTGAAGCTTTCTTT
TRBV28	NA	TRBJ2-7	NA	CASSSLRVGPPYEQYF	TGTGCCAGCAGTTCCCTCAGGGTTGGCCCCCCTTACGAGCAGTACTTC
TRBV5-1	NA	TRBJ2-5	TRBD1	CASSFPGQKETQYF	TGCGCCAGCAGCTTTCCGGGACAGAAAGAGACCCAGTACTTC
TRBV3-1/TRBV3-2	NA	TRBJ1-2	NA	CASSQAGLGYGYTF	TGTGCCAGCAGCCAAGCCGGACTCGGCTATGGCTACACCTTC
TRBV5-4	NA	TRBJ2-7	TRBD1	CASTTRDRGPHEQYF	TGTGCCAGCACCACAAGGGACAGGGGGCCCCACGAGCAGTACTTC
TRBV18	NA	TRBJ1-6	NA	CASSPVEGESPLHF	TGTGCCAGCTCACCCGTGGAGGGAGAATCACCCCTCCACTTT
TRBV27	NA	TRBJ2-7	TRBD1	CASSSPSTGSYEQYF	TGTGCCAGCAGTTCACCCTCGACAGGGTCCTACGAGCAGTACTTC
TRBV19	NA	TRBJ2-7	NA	CASSPGVVTYEQYF	TGTGCCAGTAGTCCAGGGGTCGTAACCTACGAGCAGTACTTC
TRBV11-1	NA	TRBJ1-1	TRBD1	CASSMTGGYTEAFF	TGTGCCAGCAGCATGACAGGGGGCTACACTGAAGCTTTCTTT
TRBV6-5	NA	TRBJ2-1	TRBD2	CASTGLADYNEQFF	TGTGCCAGCACCGGACTAGCGGATTACAATGAGCAGTTCTTC
TRBV15	few	TRBJ2-1	NA	CATSRDLSRNEQFF	TGTGCCACCAGCAGAGATCTCTCGAGGAATGAGCAGTTCTTC
TRBV5-1	NA	TRBJ2-3	NA	CASSSPGTDTQYF	TGCGCCAGCAGCTCCCCAGGCACAGATACGCAGTATTTT
TRBV5-1	NA	TRBJ2-2	TRBD2	CASSVSGRSNTGELFF	TGCGCCAGCAGCGTCAGCGGGAGGTCGAACACCGGGGAGCTGTTTTTT
TRBV4-1	NA	TRBJ1-6	NA	CASSQEGGNISPLHF	TGCGCCAGCAGCCAAGAAGGAGGGAATATTTCACCCCTCCACTTT
TRBV6-1	NA	TRBJ1-3	NA	CASSELSSGNTIYF	TGTGCCAGCAGTGAGTTGAGCTCTGGAAACACCATATATTTT
TRBV19	once	TRBJ1-3	TRBD1	CASSMTGAYSGNTIYF	TGTGCCAGTAGTATGACAGGGGCCTACTCTGGAAACACCATATATTTT
TRBV30	NA	TRBJ1-5	TRBD1	CAWRPTGTGTQPQHF	TGTGCCTGGAGACCCACCGGGACAGGGACTCAGCCCCAGCATTTT
TRBV11-2	NA	TRBJ1-1	NA	CASSLGGRTEAFF	TGTGCCAGCAGCTTAGGAGGGAGGACTGAAGCTTTCTTT
TRBV29-1	NA	TRBJ1-2	TRBD1	CSASTGGGGYTF	TGCAGCGCCTCGACAGGGGGAGGCGGCTACACCTTC
TRBV2	NA	TRBJ1-1	NA	CATSGTGQNTEAFF	TGTGCCACCAGTGGAACAGGCCAGAACACTGAAGCTTTCTTT
TRBV15	NA	TRBJ1-5	TRBD1	CATSRQGVQPQHF	TGTGCCACCAGCAGACAGGGGGTTCAGCCCCAGCATTTT
TRBV18	NA	TRBJ2-3	TRBD2	CASSPPSSGPSLGSGSQYF	TGTGCCAGCTCACCACCGTCTAGCGGTCCGAGTTTAGGGTCGGGATCGCAGTATTTT
TRBV6-5	NA	TRBJ1-5	TRBD1	CASKSGQGGNQPQHF	TGTGCCAGCAAATCGGGACAGGGGGGCAATCAGCCCCAGCATTTT
TRBV28	NA	TRBJ1-6	TRBD1	CASSLGAGGGDNSPLHF	TGTGCCAGCAGCCTGGGGGCAGGGGGCGGGGATAATTCACCCCTCCACTTT
TRBV5-1	NA	TRBJ1-1	NA	CATRGGKDTEAFF	TGCGCCACCCGGGGTGGAAAGGACACTGAAGCTTTCTTT
TRBV27	NA	TRBJ2-4	NA	CASGPLPPGHSAKNIQYF	TGTGCCAGCGGACCCCTCCCCCCGGGACACTCAGCCAAAAACATTCAGTACTTC
TRBV4-1	NA	TRBJ1-6	TRBD1	CASTSNPGQNNSPLHF	TGCGCCAGCACCTCAAACCCGGGACAGAATAATTCACCCCTCCACTTT
TRBV5-1	NA	TRBJ1-2	TRBD1	CASSPGQGNNYGYTF	TGCGCCAGCAGCCCGGGACAGGGCAACAACTATGGCTACACCTTC
TRBV5-1	NA	TRBJ1-5	NA	CASSLGQSNQPQHF	TGCGCCAGCAGCTTGGGCCAGAGCAATCAGCCCCAGCATTTT
TRBV9	NA	TRBJ1-1	TRBD1	CASSVLSTGGLKNTEAFF	TGTGCCAGCAGCGTCCTCTCGACAGGGGGGCTGAAGAACACTGAAGCTTTCTTT
TRBV4-2	NA	TRBJ2-7	NA	CASSQAQFRSETYEQYF	TGTGCCAGCAGCCAAGCCCAGTTCCGGAGTGAGACCTACGAGCAGTACTTC
TRBV2	NA	TRBJ1-6	TRBD1	CASVGQEFSPLHF	TGTGCCAGCGTTGGACAGGAATTTTCACCCCTCCACTTT
TRBV24-1	NA	TRBJ2-4	TRBD1	CATSDTGQGRAKNIQYF	TGTGCCACCAGTGATACGGGACAGGGTCGAGCCAAAAACATTCAGTACTTC
TRBV6-2/TRBV6-3	NA	TRBJ2-2	NA	CASSLTGNTGELFF	TGTGCCAGCAGCCTTACAGGGAACACCGGGGAGCTGTTTTTT
TRBV5-1	NA	TRBJ2-3	TRBD1	CASSPGQSTDTQYF	TGCGCCAGCAGCCCGGGACAGAGCACAGATACGCAGTATTTT
TRBV3-1/TRBV3-2	NA	TRBJ1-1	TRBD1	CASSQAGRDRETEAFF	TGTGCCAGCAGCCAAGCGGGTCGGGACAGGGAAACTGAAGCTTTCTTT
TRBV5-1	NA	TRBJ2-3	TRBD2	CASSSSGSGTDTQYF	TGCGCCAGCAGTTCCAGCGGGAGCGGCACAGATACGCAGTATTTT
TRBV6-5	NA	TRBJ2-1	NA	CASGFSYNEQFF	TGTGCCAGCGGTTTTTCTTACAATGAGCAGTTCTTC
TRBV5-4	NA	TRBJ1-2	TRBD1	CASSPTGSGYGYTF	TGTGCCAGCAGCCCGACAGGGTCGGGCTATGGCTACACCTTC
TRBV12-3/TRBV12-4	NA	TRBJ1-3	NA	CARGERNTIYF	TGTGCCCGGGGAGAAAGAAACACCATATATTTT
TRBV11-2	NA	TRBJ1-4	NA	CASSRGGSEKLFF	TGTGCCAGCAGCCGGGGGGGCTCCGAAAAACTGTTTTTT